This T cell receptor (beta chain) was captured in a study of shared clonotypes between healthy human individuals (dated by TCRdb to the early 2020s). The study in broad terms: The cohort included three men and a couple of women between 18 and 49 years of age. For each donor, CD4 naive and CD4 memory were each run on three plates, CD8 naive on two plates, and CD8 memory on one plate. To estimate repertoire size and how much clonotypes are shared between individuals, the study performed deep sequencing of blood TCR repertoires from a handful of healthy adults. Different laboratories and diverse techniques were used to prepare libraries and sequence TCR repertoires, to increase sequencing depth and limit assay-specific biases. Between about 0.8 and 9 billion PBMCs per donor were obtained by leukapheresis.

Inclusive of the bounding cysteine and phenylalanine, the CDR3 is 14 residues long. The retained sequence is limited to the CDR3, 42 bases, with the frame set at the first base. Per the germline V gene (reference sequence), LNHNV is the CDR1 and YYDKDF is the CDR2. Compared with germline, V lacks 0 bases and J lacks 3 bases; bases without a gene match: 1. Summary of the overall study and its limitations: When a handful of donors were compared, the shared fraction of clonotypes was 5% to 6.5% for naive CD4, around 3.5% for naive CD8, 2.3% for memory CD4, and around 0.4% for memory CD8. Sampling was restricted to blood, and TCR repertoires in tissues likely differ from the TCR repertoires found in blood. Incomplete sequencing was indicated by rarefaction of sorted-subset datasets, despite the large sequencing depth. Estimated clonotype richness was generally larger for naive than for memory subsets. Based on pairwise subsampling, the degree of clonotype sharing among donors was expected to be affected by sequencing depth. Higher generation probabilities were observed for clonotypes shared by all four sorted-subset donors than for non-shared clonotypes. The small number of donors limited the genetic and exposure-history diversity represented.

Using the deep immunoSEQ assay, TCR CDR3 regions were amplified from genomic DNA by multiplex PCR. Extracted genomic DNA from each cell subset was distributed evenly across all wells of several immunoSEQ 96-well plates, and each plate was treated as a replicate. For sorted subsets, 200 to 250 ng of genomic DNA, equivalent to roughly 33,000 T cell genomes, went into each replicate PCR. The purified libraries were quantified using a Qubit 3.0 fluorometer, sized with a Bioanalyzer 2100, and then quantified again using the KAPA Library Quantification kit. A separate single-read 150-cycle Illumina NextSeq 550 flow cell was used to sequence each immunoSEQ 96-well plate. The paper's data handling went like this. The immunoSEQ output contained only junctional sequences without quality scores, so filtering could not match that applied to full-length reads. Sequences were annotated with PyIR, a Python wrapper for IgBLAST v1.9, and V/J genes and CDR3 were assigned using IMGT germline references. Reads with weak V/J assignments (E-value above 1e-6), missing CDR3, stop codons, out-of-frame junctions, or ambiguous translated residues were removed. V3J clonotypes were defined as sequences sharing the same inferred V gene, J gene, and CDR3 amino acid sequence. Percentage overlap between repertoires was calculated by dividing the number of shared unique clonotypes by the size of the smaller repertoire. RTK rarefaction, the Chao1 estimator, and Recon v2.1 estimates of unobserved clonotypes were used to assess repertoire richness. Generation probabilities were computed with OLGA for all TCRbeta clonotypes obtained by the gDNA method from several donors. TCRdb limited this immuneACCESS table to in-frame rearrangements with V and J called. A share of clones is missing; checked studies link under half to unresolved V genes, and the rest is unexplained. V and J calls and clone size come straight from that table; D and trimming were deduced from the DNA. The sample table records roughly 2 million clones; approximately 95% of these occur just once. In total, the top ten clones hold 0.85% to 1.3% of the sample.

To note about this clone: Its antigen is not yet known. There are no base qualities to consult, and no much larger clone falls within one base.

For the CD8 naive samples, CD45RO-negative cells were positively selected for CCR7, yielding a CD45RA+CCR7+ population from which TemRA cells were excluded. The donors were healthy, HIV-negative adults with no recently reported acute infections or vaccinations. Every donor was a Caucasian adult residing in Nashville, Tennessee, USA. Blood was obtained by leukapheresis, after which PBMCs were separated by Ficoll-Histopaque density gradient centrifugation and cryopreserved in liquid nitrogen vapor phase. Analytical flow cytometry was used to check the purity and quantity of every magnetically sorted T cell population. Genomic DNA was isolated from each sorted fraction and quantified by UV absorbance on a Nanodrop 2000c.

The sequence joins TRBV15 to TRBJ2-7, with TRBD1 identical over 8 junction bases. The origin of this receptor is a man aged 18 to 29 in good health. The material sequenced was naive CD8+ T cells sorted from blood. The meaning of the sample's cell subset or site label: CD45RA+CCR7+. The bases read TGTGCCACCAGCAGAGACGGGACAGGCTACGAGCAGTACTTC. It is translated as CATSRDGTGYEQYF.